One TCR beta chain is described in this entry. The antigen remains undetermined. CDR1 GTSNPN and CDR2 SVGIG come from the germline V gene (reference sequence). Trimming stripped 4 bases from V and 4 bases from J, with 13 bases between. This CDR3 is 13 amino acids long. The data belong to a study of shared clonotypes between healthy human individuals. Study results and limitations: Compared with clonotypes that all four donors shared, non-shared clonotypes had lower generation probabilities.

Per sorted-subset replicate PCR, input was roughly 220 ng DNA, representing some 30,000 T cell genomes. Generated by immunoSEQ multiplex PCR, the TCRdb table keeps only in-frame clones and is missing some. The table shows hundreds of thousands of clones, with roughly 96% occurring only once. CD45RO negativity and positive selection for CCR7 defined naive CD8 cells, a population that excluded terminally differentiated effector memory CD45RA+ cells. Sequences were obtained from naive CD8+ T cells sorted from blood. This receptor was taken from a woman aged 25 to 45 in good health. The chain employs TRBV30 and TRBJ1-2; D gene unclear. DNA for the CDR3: TGTGCCTGGAAGATGGGGATCGGCTATGGCTACACCTTC. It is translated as CAWKMGIGYGYTF. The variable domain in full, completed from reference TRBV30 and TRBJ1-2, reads SQTIHQWPATLVQPVGSPLSLECTVEGTSNPNLYWYRQAAGRGLQLLFYSVGIGQISSEVPQNLSASRPQDRQFILSSKKLLLSDSGFYLCAWKMGIGYGYTFGSGTRLTVV.